The 22 T cell receptor beta chains listed next were all sequenced from one sample in a study of cytomegalovirus exposure and HLA in healthy donors. The PCR contained 60 Vbeta and 13 Jbeta primers. TCRdb's copy holds only in-frame clones and misses some; the assay was immunoSEQ multiplex PCR. The sample holds 100,000 to 150,000 clones, approximately 75% seen once. Sequencing used PBMCs. These receptors were obtained from a woman aged 45-65 years in good health and CMV-seronegative.

The chain recombines TRBV11-3 with TRBJ2-2; D uncertain. Germline V gene sequence: CDR1 SGHNT, CDR2 YENEEA. Trimming removed 2 bases at V and 5 bases at J, with 6 bases between. The CDR3 runs to 13 residues. The chain's CDR3 is CASSLHSTGELFF. The CDR3, as DNA: TGTGCCAGCAGCTTACATAGTACCGGGGAGCTGTTTTTT.

J is TRBJ2-1 and V is TRBV5-6; 12 bases agree with TRBD1. CDR3 length: 15 amino acids. V shed 4 bases and J 4 bases; nucleotides not matched to a gene: 3. CDR1 is SGHDT and CDR2 is YYEEEE in the germline V gene. The CDR3 DNA reads TGTGCCAGCAGCCGGGGACAGGGGGCGTACAATGAGCAGTTCTTC. Amino acid sequence: CASSRGQGAYNEQFF.

This chain joins TRBV4-3 and TRBJ1-1; 7 positions match TRBD1. V was clipped by 2 bases and J by 1 base; unmatched bases: 4. This CDR3 has 15 residues. The V gene's germline CDR1 is LGHNA and CDR2 YSLEER. CDR3 DNA sequence: TGCGCCAGCAGCCAACTCGGGACAGAGAACACTGAAGCTTTCTTT. Translated, it gives CASSQLGTENTEAFF.

This clone is a singleton in its sample. This rearrangement joins TRBV28 to TRBJ1-2; 7 bases align to TRBD1. V was pared by 6 bases and J by 4 bases, with 5 bases of the junction left unmatched. The V gene's germline CDR1 is MDHEN and CDR2 SYDVKM. The CDR3 is 13 residues long. The CDR3 nucleotides read TGTGCCAGCAGCAAACAGGGGAGCTATGGCTACACCTTC. This sequence encodes CASSKQGSYGYTF.

The CDR3 reads CASSPAFTGASEQYF. The CDR3 DNA follows: TGTGCCAGCAGTCCAGCTTTCACAGGGGCCAGCGAGCAGTACTTC. This chain joins TRBV14 and TRBJ2-7; 7 nucleotides align to TRBD1. The CDR3 is 15 residues long. Germline V gives CDR1 SGHDN, CDR2 FVKESK. With V trimmed by 6 bases and J by 6 bases, 14 bases remained unmatched.

The chain combines TRBV28 with TRBJ1-1; the D gene is possibly TRBD1 (5 bases). Germline CDR1 is MDHEN and CDR2 is SYDVKM. This CDR3 has 16 residues. Trimming cost V 5 bases and J 1 base, with 17 bases left between them. The CDR3 loop is CASSHRGSGENTEAFF. The DNA for the CDR3 is TGTGCCAGCAGTCACCGCGGGTCGGGGGAGAACACTGAAGCTTTCTTT. The whole variable domain, filled in from reference TRBV28 and TRBJ1-1, reads DVKVTQSSRYLVKRTGEKVFLECVQDMDHENMFWYRQDPGLGLRLIYFSYDVKMKEKGDIPEGYSVSREKKERFSLILESASTNQTSMYLCASSHRGSGENTEAFFGQGTRLTVV.

The chain links TRBV19 to TRBJ2-6, with D possibly being TRBD1 (5 bases). The V gene lost 6 bases and the J gene lost 4 bases, with 10 bases spanning the gap. The CDR3 totals 14 residues. Per germline, CDR1 LNHDA and CDR2 SQIVND (reference sequence). This CDR3 reads CASRAGFGANVLTF. Written as DNA, the CDR3 is TGTGCCAGTAGGGCAGGGTTCGGGGCCAACGTCCTGACTTTC.

V is TRBV5-1 and J is TRBJ1-3; D is unresolved. The CDR3 has 16 amino acids. V was pared by 4 bases and J by 0 bases, with 14 bases between. Germline values: CDR1 SGHRS, CDR2 YFSETQ. Written as DNA, the CDR3 is TGCGCCAGCAGCCCAGATGGTGGTTACTCTGGAAACACCATATATTTT. This codes for CASSPDGGYSGNTIYF.

This chain links TRBV6-5 with TRBJ1-2, with 9 bases that match TRBD1. V trimming: 6 bases; J trimming: 7 bases; junction bases outside the gene matches: 12. From germline, CDR1 is MNHEY and CDR2 SVGAGI. The CDR3 totals 15 residues. In DNA, the CDR3 is TGTGCCAGCAGGGGACAGGGATTGGGTTTGAGTGGCTACACCTTC. As protein: CASRGQGLGLSGYTF.

The rearrangement uses TRBV11-1 and TRBJ2-1, with 9 bases fitting TRBD2. V trimming: 4 bases; J trimming: 8 bases; junction bases outside the gene matches: 12. CDR3 length: 16 amino acids. The germline V gene has CDR1 SGHAT and CDR2 FQDESV (reference sequence). CDR3 region: CASSSFHPGLAHEQFF. For the CDR3, the DNA is TGTGCCAGCAGCTCCTTTCATCCGGGACTAGCCCATGAGCAGTTCTTC.

The rearrangement links TRBV5-1 to TRBJ2-3; 10 nucleotides match TRBD2. From germline, CDR1 is SGHRS and CDR2 YFSETQ. The CDR3 contains 16 residues. With 4 bases clipped from V and 3 bases from J, the junction kept 8 bases outside the gene matches. The CDR3 loop reads CASSHILAGKTDTQYF. CDR3 nucleotide sequence: TGCGCCAGCAGCCATATACTAGCGGGGAAAACAGATACGCAGTATTTT.

This chain joins TRBV15 and TRBJ2-2, with 10 bases lining up with TRBD1. Germline CDR1 and CDR2: LNHNV and YYDKDF (reference sequence). V trimming: 1 base; J trimming: 5 bases; junction bases outside the gene matches: 7. This CDR3 contains 17 residues. The CDR3 DNA sequence: TGTGCCACCAGCAGAGGCGGGACAGGGGTTGGGACCGGGGAGCTGTTTTTT. This translates into CATSRGGTGVGTGELFF.

In regard to this clone: One end of the junction is discordant with germline, which a read error may explain. The chain joins TRBV6-5 to TRBJ2-1, with 11 bases aligning to TRBD2. Germline V CDR1 and CDR2: MNHEY, SVGAGI. The CDR3 is made up of 15 amino acids. The CDR3 loop is CACSSGLAVSNEQFF. In DNA form, the CDR3 reads TGTGCCTGCAGCTCGGGACTAGCGGTTAGCAATGAGCAGTTCTTC.

This sequence joins TRBV27 and TRBJ1-5, with 7 bases identical to TRBD1. The germline V gene encodes CDR1 MNHEY and CDR2 SMNVEV (reference sequence). The CDR3 has 15 residues. After removal of 3 bases from V and 7 bases from J, the junction contained 9 bases not matched to a gene. The CDR3 nucleotides are TGTGCCAGCAGTTTGTTATCAGGGGGTTCCCAGCCCCAGCATTTT. Protein product: CASSLLSGGSQPQHF.

This clone was counted a few times. The chain uses TRBV10-3 and TRBJ1-1, with D tentatively TRBD1 (5 bases). Trimming cost V 5 bases and J 6 bases, with 7 bases left between them. The germline CDR1 and CDR2 sequences are ENHRY and SYGVKD. This CDR3 comprises 11 residues. For the CDR3, the DNA is TGTGCCATCAGTCCAGGGTCTGAAGCTTTCTTT. Its protein product is CAISPGSEAFF.

The CDR3 loop is CASSKAGGNYGYTF. CDR3 sequence (DNA): TGTGCCAGCTCAAAGGCCGGGGGGAACTATGGCTACACCTTC. The chain recombines TRBV28 with TRBJ1-2, with D possibly matching TRBD1 (5 bases). The germline V gene has CDR1 MDHEN and CDR2 SYDVKM. This CDR3 spans 14 amino acids. The V and J ends lost 8 bases and 2 bases respectively, with 15 bases between them.

The genes are TRBV7-9 and TRBJ2-7, with no clear D. CDR3 size: 14 residues. The germline V gene has CDR1 SEHNR and CDR2 FQNEAQ (reference sequence). V gave up 5 bases and J gave up 2 bases, with 13 bases separating them. CDR3 sequence (DNA): TGTGCCAGCAGCCATGCCCTACGGGCCTACGAGCAGTACTTC. It codes for CASSHALRAYEQYF.

V gene TRBV29-1 combines with J gene TRBJ2-2, with D tentatively TRBD1 (6 bases). Trimming pared 2 bases from V and 7 bases from J, leaving 11 bases between. The CDR3 spans 13 residues. In germline, CDR1 is SQVTM, CDR2 ANQGSEA. CDR3 DNA: TGCAGCGTTGAAACAGGGTTCAACGGGGAGCTGTTTTTT. This codes for CSVETGFNGELFF.

This sequence joins TRBV19 and TRBJ1-2; 9 bases agree with TRBD1. CDR3 size: 14 residues. CDR1 LNHDA and CDR2 SQIVND come from the germline V gene (reference sequence). With V trimmed by 3 bases and J by 2 bases, 1 base remained unmatched. The CDR3 protein is CASSIGQGNYGYTF. CDR3 nucleotides: TGTGCCAGTAGTATCGGACAGGGGAACTATGGCTACACCTTC.

The chain recombines TRBV7-3 with TRBJ2-5, with a possible D match to TRBD1 (6 bases). Trimming took 2 bases from V and 4 from J, leaving 17 bases between them. The CDR3 has 16 residues. The germline CDR1 and CDR2 sequences are SGHTA and FQGTGA. The CDR3 DNA follows: TGTGCCAGCAGCTTAGGGGGCCCCGGTGGGCGAGAGACCCAGTACTTC. Amino acid sequence: CASSLGGPGGRETQYF.

A remark on this clone: One junction end does not reproduce the germline sequence, and a read error may be involved. The chain combines TRBV7-9 with TRBJ1-2; TRBD1 matches 10 bases. The CDR3 is 15 residues long. In germline, CDR1 is SEHNR, CDR2 FQNEAQ (reference sequence). CDR3 residues: CSSSYGQGGEYGYTF. CDR3 bases: TGTTCCAGCAGCTATGGACAGGGGGGCGAATATGGCTACACCTTC. Looking up the rest from reference TRBV7-9 and TRBJ1-2 gives the full variable domain: DTGVSQNPRHKITKRGQNVTFRCDPISEHNRLYWYRQTLGQGPEFLTYFQNEAQLEKSRLLSDRFSAERPKGSFSTLEIQRTEQGDSAMYLCSSSYGQGGEYGYTFGSGTRLTVV.

About this clone: Distinct nucleotide sequences in the sample also encode this CDR3. The rearrangement joins TRBV27 to TRBJ1-4, with D unclear. Germline V CDR1 and CDR2: MNHEY, SMNVEV (reference sequence). With 3 bases removed from V and 8 bases from J, the gap between germline ends came to 10 bases. The CDR3 runs 13 residues. DNA of the CDR3: TGTGCCAGCAGTTTCTCGGGGTTCGAAAAACTGTTTTTT. Encoded protein: CASSFSGFEKLFF.